What follows are 22 T cell receptor beta chains derived from one specimen sequenced in a study of blood T cell repertoires in COVID-19. Method: immunoSEQ multiplex PCR; TCRdb's copy keeps in-frame clones and lacks some. This table has some 400,000 clones, roughly 80% appearing once. The sample was peripheral blood. The receptors derive from a human donor with acute or convalescent COVID-19. The donor label of this sample is uncertain.

The chain links TRBV19 to TRBJ2-2, with D possibly TRBD2 on 6 matching bases. The germline V and J ends were trimmed by 8 bases and 5 bases, with 15 bases remaining between them. Germline V gene data show CDR1 as LNHDA and CDR2 as SQIVND (reference sequence). The CDR3 consists of 14 residues. The CDR3 DNA reads TGTGCCAGTGATTTGGGGGGAAGAACCGGGGAGCTGTTTTTT. Translating gives CASDLGGRTGELFF.

The V gene is TRBV28, the J gene TRBJ1-2, with 8 positions matching TRBD1. Germline V gene lookup returns CDR1 MDHEN and CDR2 SYDVKM. V shed 7 bases and J 7 bases; nucleotides not matched to a gene: 11. This CDR3 is built from 14 residues. The CDR3 spells CASKPGQVALGYTF. DNA for the CDR3: TGTGCCAGCAAGCCGGGACAGGTAGCCCTTGGCTACACCTTC.

The CDR3 reads CASSFIEGDEQFF. In DNA, the CDR3 is TGTGCCAGCAGTTTTATCGAGGGCGATGAGCAGTTCTTC. V gene TRBV12-3 or TRBV12-4 combines with J gene TRBJ2-1; D perhaps matches TRBD2 (5 bases). CDR3 length equals 13 residues. V shed 3 bases and J shed 8 bases, with 11 bases lying between them.

This chain connects TRBV30 to TRBJ1-6, with D tentatively TRBD1 (5 bases). This CDR3 is 16 amino acids long. The germline CDR1 and CDR2 sequences are GTSNPN and SVGIG (reference sequence). CDR3 DNA sequence: TGTGCGGCCCCGGGACTGAAAAACTCCTATAATTCACCCCTCCACTTT. This translates into CAAPGLKNSYNSPLHF.

The rearrangement uses TRBV11-2 and TRBJ2-5; TRBD2 might be the D (5 bases). This CDR3 region has 14 residues. V lost 1 base and J lost 6, with 12 bases in between. Germline values: CDR1 SGHAT, CDR2 FQNNGV. CDR3 sequence: CASSLGAAFQTQYF. The CDR3, as DNA: TGTGCCAGCAGCTTAGGAGCGGCTTTCCAGACCCAGTACTTC.

The chain is built from TRBV29-1 and TRBJ1-2; 9 nucleotides match TRBD1. In germline, CDR1 is SQVTM, CDR2 ANQGSEA. The CDR3 is 16 amino acids. The trim removed 2 bases at V and 2 bases at J, leaving 9 bases unmatched. The chain's CDR3 is CSVEPSHGTGNYGYTF. Here the CDR3 DNA reads TGCAGCGTTGAACCTTCCCATGGGACAGGGAACTATGGCTACACCTTC.

The V gene is TRBV6-6, the J gene TRBJ2-4; 7 bases are a match to TRBD1. Germline lookup yields CDR1 MNHNY and CDR2 SVGAGI (reference sequence). The CDR3 spans 18 residues. Losses at the gene ends were 5 bases for V and 0 bases for J; bases not matched to a gene: 13. DNA of the CDR3: TGTGCCAGCAGTCGACAGGGTGACCTACATCTAGCCAAAAACATTCAGTACTTC. Protein product: CASSRQGDLHLAKNIQYF.

The sample holds one count of this clone. This sample also contains other DNA sequences that code for the same CDR3. The CDR3 spells CASSRTGGNTEAFF. For the CDR3, the DNA is TGCGCCAGCAGCCGGACAGGGGGCAACACTGAAGCTTTCTTT. This chain connects TRBV5-1 to TRBJ1-1; 11 bases align to TRBD1. From germline, CDR1 is SGHRS and CDR2 YFSETQ. The V gene end was trimmed by 4 bases and the J gene end by 2 bases; junction bases not matched to a gene: 1. This CDR3 comprises 14 residues.

A few counts support this clone. A read error may produce the germline difference seen at one junction end. This chain uses TRBV6-2 or TRBV6-3 with TRBJ2-1; 9 bases agree with TRBD2. Germline CDR1 reads MNHEY; CDR2 reads SVGEGT. The CDR3 contains 16 residues. The CDR3 sequence: CASSYSGTSRSLGRLF. DNA for the CDR3: TGTGCCAGCAGTTACTCCGGGACTAGCAGGTCTTTGGGGCGGCTCTTC.

The rearrangement joins TRBV19 to TRBJ1-5; D is perhaps TRBD1 (6 bases). CDR3 length equals 16 residues. Trimming removed 8 bases at V and 4 bases at J, with 21 bases between. From germline, CDR1 is LNHDA and CDR2 SQIVND (reference sequence). The CDR3 bases are TGTGCCAGTTCGGGGACATCCAACACGGGAAATCAGCCCCAGCATTTT. Its translation: CASSGTSNTGNQPQHF.

J is TRBJ1-3 and V is TRBV18, with 8 nucleotides matching TRBD1. The V gene's germline CDR1 is KGHSH and CDR2 LQKENI. The CDR3 contains 15 residues. Trimming cost V 0 bases and J 5 bases; bases outside gene matches: 3. In DNA form, the CDR3 reads TGTGCCAGCTCACCACCCGGACAGGGAAGAAACACCATATATTTT. It specifies CASSPPGQGRNTIYF. The variable domain in full, with the rest retrieved from reference TRBV18 and TRBJ1-3, is NAGVMQNPRHLVRRRGQEARLRCSPMKGHSHVYWYRQLPEEGLKFMVYLQKENIIDESGMPKERFSAEFPKEGPSILRIQQVVRGDSAAYFCASSPPGQGRNTIYFGEGSWLTVV.

The V gene is TRBV5-1, the J gene TRBJ2-7, with 8 bases lining up with TRBD2. Trimming cost V 2 bases and J 3 bases; bases outside gene matches: 4. Germline V lookup: CDR1 SGHRS, CDR2 YFSETQ. The CDR3 has 14 residues. CDR3 residues: CASSLTSGVYEQYF. The CDR3 bases are TGCGCCAGCAGCTTAACTAGCGGAGTCTACGAGCAGTACTTC.

The chain recombines TRBV5-1 with TRBJ2-1; 7 nucleotides agree with TRBD1. Unmatched junction bases numbered 8, after V lost 3 bases and J lost 8 bases. This CDR3 comprises 14 residues. Germline V CDR1 and CDR2: SGHRS, YFSETQ. The CDR3 nucleotides read TGCGCCAGCAGCTCGGGACAGTGGAGAGATGAGCAGTTCTTC. This gives the protein CASSSGQWRDEQFF.

J is TRBJ2-1 and V is TRBV2; 9 nucleotides align to TRBD2. The germline gives CDR1 SNHLY, CDR2 FYNNEI. The CDR3 consists of 15 residues. V lost 6 bases and J lost 4; bases outside the gene matches: 7. The CDR3 coding sequence is TGTGCCAGCAGAGAGACTAGCGGAGAGTACAATGAGCAGTTCTTC. Residues: CASRETSGEYNEQFF.

The chain uses TRBV7-2 and TRBJ1-2; tentative D call: TRBD1 (6 bases). The CDR3 spans 15 residues. Per germline, CDR1 SGHTA and CDR2 FQGNSA. Trimming pared 5 bases from V and 0 bases from J, leaving 13 bases between. The CDR3 loop reads CASSPYRASNYGYTF. Written as DNA, the CDR3 is TGTGCCAGCAGCCCATACAGGGCCTCTAACTATGGCTACACCTTC. Filled out from reference TRBV7-2 and TRBJ1-2, the complete variable domain reads GAGVSQSPSNKVTEKGKDVELRCDPISGHTALYWYRQSLGQGLEFLIYFQGNSAPDKSGLPSDRFSAERTGGSVSTLTIQRTQQEDSAVYLCASSPYRASNYGYTFGSGTRLTVV.

About this clone itself: Other DNA sequences in the same sample also yield this CDR3. The chain is built from TRBV5-1 and TRBJ1-1; D perhaps matches TRBD1 (6 bases). CDR1 and CDR2 (germline): SGHRS, YFSETQ. The V end lost 2 bases, the J end lost 1 base, and 9 bases lay between the germline ends. The CDR3 consists of 14 residues. In DNA, the CDR3 is TGCGCCAGCAGCTTACAGGGATCGAACACTGAAGCTTTCTTT. Protein sequence: CASSLQGSNTEAFF.

The chain has TRBV2 and TRBJ2-6; perhaps TRBD2 as D (7 bases). The CDR3 loop spans 16 amino acids. CDR1 and CDR2 (germline): SNHLY, FYNNEI. Trimming shortened V by 4 bases and J by 0 bases, and 10 bases separated the two germline ends. The CDR3: CASSARGASGANVLTF. As DNA, the CDR3 is TGTGCCAGCAGTGCACGGGGGGCCTCTGGGGCCAACGTCCTGACTTTC.

The rearrangement joins TRBV20-1 to TRBJ1-1; 8 positions agree with TRBD1. Germline lookup yields CDR1 DFQATT and CDR2 SNEGSKA (reference sequence). This CDR3 has 15 amino acids. Trimming took 3 bases from V and 1 from J; bases not matched to a gene: 7. Written as DNA, the CDR3 is TGCAGTGCTAGTTCGCTTGGGACAGGGAACACTGAAGCTTTCTTT. Protein: CSASSLGTGNTEAFF.

The genes are TRBV11-2 and TRBJ2-7; 10 bases are a match to TRBD1. From germline, CDR1 is SGHAT and CDR2 FQNNGV. The junction had 8 bases not matched to a gene; V was cut back by 5 bases and J by 4 bases. The CDR3 runs 15 residues. Here the CDR3 DNA reads TGTGCCAGCAGCGCACCGGGACAGGGGTCATACGAGCAGTACTTC. Its protein is CASSAPGQGSYEQYF.

The chain couples TRBV10-3 to TRBJ2-7, with 10 positions matching TRBD1. The CDR3 contains 16 residues. CDR1 and CDR2 from the germline V gene are ENHRY and SYGVKD. Losses at the gene ends were 8 bases for V and 5 bases for J; bases not matched to a gene: 15. CDR3 nucleotides: TGTGCCATCTCCGGGACAGGGGTAGACGTGGGCCACGAGCAGTACTTC. Encoded protein: CAISGTGVDVGHEQYF.

The V call is TRBV5-1, the J call TRBJ2-3; the D gene is possibly TRBD2 (5 bases). V gave up 0 bases and J gave up 4 bases, with 12 bases separating them. Germline CDR1 and CDR2: SGHRS and YFSETQ. The CDR3 runs to 15 residues. The CDR3 is CASSLAVSVADTQYF. The CDR3 region has the DNA TGCGCCAGCAGCTTGGCAGTTAGCGTAGCAGATACGCAGTATTTT.

This clone has only a few counts. The chain joins TRBV19 to TRBJ2-5; D may be TRBD1 (6 bases). Germline assignment: CDR1 LNHDA and CDR2 SQIVND (reference sequence). Trimming cost V 5 bases and J 2 bases, with 15 bases left between them. The length of the CDR3 is 15 residues. CDR3 DNA sequence: TGTGCCAGTAGTGACCGGGACACCGCACAAGAGACCCAGTACTTC. Translation: CASSDRDTAQETQYF.